This T cell receptor (beta chain) appears in the sequencing data of a study of T-cell memory formation after mild COVID-19. As for the study in general: Across donors, TCR clusters were largely donor specific. Overall study results and limits: Among clones peaking at day 37 in the second wave, SARS-CoV-2 specificity remained unconfirmed. The finding that pre-infection memory included some responding clones suggested that cross-reactive memory joined. Among clones contracting day 15 to 85, CD4/CD8 was balanced, whereas later expanders leaned CD4+.

Regarding this clonotype: The antigen remains undetermined.

TCRdb independently ran MiXCR on the 5' RACE reads; one entry per CDR3 protein. Of 200,000 to 250,000 distinct CDR3 sequences in the sample, 9% to 10% are singletons; the top ten hold 3.5%. This CDR3 spans 15 amino acids. Trimming stripped 0 bases from V and 3 bases from J, with 10 bases between. CDR1 is SGHRS, CDR2 YFSETQ, per germline. This chain connects TRBV5-1 to TRBJ1-5, with a possible D match to TRBD1 (6 bases). The sample taken for sequencing was PBMCs or a T cell subset sorted from them (not recorded which). The sequence came from a man aged 18-30 years who had mild COVID-19 (a few samples of this study predate the infection). Cell type and time point are not known. The CDR3 bases are TGCGCCAGCAGCTTGGCAGGGGTGCCCAATCAGCCCCAGCATTTT. Its protein product is CASSLAGVPNQPQHF. Supplemented by reference TRBV5-1 and TRBJ1-5, the full variable domain reads KAGVTQTPRYLIKTRGQQVTLSCSPISGHRSVSWYQQTPGQGLQFLFEYFSETQRNKGNFPGRFSGRQFSNSRSEMNVSTLELGDSALYLCASSLAGVPNQPQHFGDGTRLSIL.